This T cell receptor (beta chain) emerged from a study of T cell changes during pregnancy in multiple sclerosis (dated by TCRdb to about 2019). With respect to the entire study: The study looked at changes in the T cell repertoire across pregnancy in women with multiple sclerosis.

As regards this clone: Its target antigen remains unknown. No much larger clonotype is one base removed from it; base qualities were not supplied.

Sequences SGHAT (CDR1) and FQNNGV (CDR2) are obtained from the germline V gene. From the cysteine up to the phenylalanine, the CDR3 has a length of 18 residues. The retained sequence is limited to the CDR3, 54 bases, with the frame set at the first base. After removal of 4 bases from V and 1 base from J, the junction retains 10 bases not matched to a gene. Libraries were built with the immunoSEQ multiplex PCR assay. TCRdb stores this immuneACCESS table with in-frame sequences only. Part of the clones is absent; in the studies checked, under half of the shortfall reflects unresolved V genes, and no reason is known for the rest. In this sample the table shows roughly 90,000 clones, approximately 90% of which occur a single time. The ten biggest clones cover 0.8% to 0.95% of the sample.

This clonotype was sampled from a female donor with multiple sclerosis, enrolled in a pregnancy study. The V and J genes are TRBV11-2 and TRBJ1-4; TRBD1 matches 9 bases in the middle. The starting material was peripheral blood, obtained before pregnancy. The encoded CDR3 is CASSSPRTGEVTNEKLFF. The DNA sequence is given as TGTGCCAGCAGCTCGCCCCGGACAGGGGAGGTAACTAATGAAAAACTGTTTTTT.